Listed here is a single TCR beta chain. Its antigen remains unidentified. The data originate from a study of T cell responses to AZD1222 COVID-19 vaccine. General study results and limits: The study sampled repertoires only after the peak T cell response. Vaccine-associated CD4 TCRs ranged over spike, dominating at 160-218 and 743-854. Most donors were white British and more were female, and clonal diversity was possibly underestimated. The study found Spike-specific TCR breadth and depth rose after two AZD1222 doses.

The CDR3 totals 13 residues. CDR1 MDHEN and CDR2 SYDVKM come from the germline V gene. The germline V and J ends were trimmed by 1 base and 13 bases, with 16 bases remaining between them. Method: immunoSEQ multiplex PCR; TCRdb's copy keeps in-frame clones and lacks some. The sample has about 83,000 clones, around 89% seen once. This TCR was sampled from an adult in good health. The chain employs TRBV28 and TRBJ1-2; D may be TRBD1 (5 bases). The sequencing used peripheral blood, collected on day 0 of MenACWY control vaccination. The CDR3 bases are TGTGCCAGCAGTTTATCCTTCGGGGGGAAAGGCACCTTC. Amino acids: CASSLSFGGKGTF.